Below, 29 T cell receptor beta chains from the same sample are listed, as sequenced in a study of blood T cells in healthy people across ages. A J-beta primer mix and a sample-barcoded 5' primer were used in a second PCR of roughly 6 to 12 cycles. TCRdb used MiXCR to reprocess the 5' RACE reads, holding one entry per CDR3 protein. The sample shows approximately 790,000 distinct CDR3 sequences, about 59% of them seen only once. Material: blood. These receptors were collected from a man aged 30-40 years in good health.

V usage is TRBV28 and J usage is TRBJ2-7, with 7 bases identical to TRBD1. Trimming cost V 9 bases and J 3 bases; bases outside gene matches: 8. This CDR3 comprises 13 residues. Germline V CDR1 and CDR2: MDHEN, SYDVKM. CDR3 sequence: CASTGAGDYEQYF. CDR3 bases: TGTGCCAGTACAGGGGCTGGGGACTACGAGCAGTACTTC.

This chain links TRBV29-1 with TRBJ2-3; TRBD2 agrees at 10 bases. The CDR3 contains 14 residues. From germline, CDR1 is SQVTM and CDR2 ANQGSEA. The junction had 6 bases not matched to a gene; V was cut back by 7 bases and J by 2 bases. The chain's CDR3 is CSGEGLAYTDTQYF. DNA of the CDR3: TGCAGCGGGGAGGGACTAGCGTACACAGATACGCAGTATTTT.

CDR3 protein: CASQGGSEQYF. Here the CDR3 DNA reads TGTGCCAGCCAAGGGGGTAGCGAGCAGTACTTC. The genes are TRBV27 and TRBJ2-5; a possible D gene is TRBD1 (6 bases). The end of the DNA aligns better with TRBJ2-7, so the J call may be wrong. Germline V gene data show CDR1 as MNHEY and CDR2 as SMNVEV (reference sequence). The CDR3 is 11 amino acids.

The chain combines TRBV4-3 with TRBJ2-1, with 9 bases aligning to TRBD2. CDR3 length: 21 residues. Germline CDR1 LGHNA, CDR2 YSLEER. The V gene end was trimmed by 2 bases and the J gene end by 4 bases; junction bases not matched to a gene: 21. In nucleotides, the CDR3 is TGCGCCAGCAGCCAAACTATAGCATCCGGCGGGGGGGCACTCAGATACAATGAGCAGTTCTTC. Amino acid sequence: CASSQTIASGGGALRYNEQFF.

This clonotype was seen once. This chain uses TRBV9 with TRBJ2-5; 8 bases agree with TRBD2. Germline loops: CDR1 SGDLS, CDR2 YYNGEE. The V gene end was trimmed by 3 bases and the J gene end by 5 bases; junction bases not matched to a gene: 9. The CDR3 totals 15 residues. The CDR3 protein is CASSATSVGPETQYF. DNA for the CDR3: TGTGCCAGCAGCGCGACTAGCGTCGGGCCGGAGACCCAGTACTTC.

The chain couples TRBV29-1 to TRBJ2-7; D is unresolved. The CDR3 loop spans 11 amino acids. Trimming shortened V by 4 bases and J by 6 bases, and 10 bases separated the two germline ends. The germline CDR1 and CDR2 sequences are SQVTM and ANQGSEA. CDR3: CSVATVREQYF. DNA for the CDR3: TGCAGCGTTGCGACTGTCCGCGAGCAGTACTTC.

The DNA for the CDR3 is TGTGCCAGCAGGTCGAGACTGCCGAGCTCCTACAATGAGCAGTTCTTC. Residues: CASRSRLPSSYNEQFF. The chain is built from TRBV4-2 and TRBJ2-1, with D hard to call. The V gene's germline CDR1 is LGHNA and CDR2 YNFKEQ. There are 16 residues in the CDR3. V lost 6 bases, J lost 0 bases, and 15 bases lay in between.

In regard to this clonotype: It may be a read error: a sequence one base away is much more abundant. The rearrangement links TRBV12-3 or TRBV12-4 to TRBJ2-3; D might be TRBD1 (5 bases). The length of the CDR3 is 16 residues. The CDR3 sequence: CTSSRRTNGITDTQYF. CDR3 sequence (DNA): TGTACCAGCAGTCGACGGACAAACGGAATCACAGATACGCAGTATTTT.

The V and J genes are TRBV4-3 and TRBJ2-7; no definite D call. The germline V gene has CDR1 LGHNA and CDR2 YSLEER. This CDR3 is built from 15 residues. The V and J ends lost 2 bases and 4 bases respectively, with 15 bases between them. The CDR3 region has the DNA TGCGCCAGCAGCCAAAGGGCGGAGAGCCCATACGAGCAGTACTTC. It translates to CASSQRAESPYEQYF.

The chain is built from TRBV28 and TRBJ1-5; D gene ambiguous. Germline V gives CDR1 MDHEN, CDR2 SYDVKM. Trimming shortened V by 7 bases and J by 5 bases, and 15 bases separated the two germline ends. CDR3 size: 14 residues. Written as DNA, the CDR3 is TGTGCCAGCAAATATCCGAGCCGGGATCAGCCCCAGCATTTT. This translates into CASKYPSRDQPQHF. Filled out from reference TRBV28 and TRBJ1-5, the complete variable domain reads DVKVTQSSRYLVKRTGEKVFLECVQDMDHENMFWYRQDPGLGLRLIYFSYDVKMKEKGDIPEGYSVSREKKERFSLILESASTNQTSMYLCASKYPSRDQPQHFGDGTRLSIL.

CDR3 region: CATGGQSTYEQYF. The CDR3 DNA follows: TGTGCCACCGGTGGGCAGTCGACCTACGAGCAGTACTTC. The genes are TRBV6-6 and TRBJ2-7; D ambiguous. The ends were cut back, 10 bases at V and 2 bases at J, with 15 bases in the middle. Germline assignment: CDR1 MNHNY and CDR2 SVGAGI (reference sequence). There are 13 residues in the CDR3.

This chain uses TRBV5-1 with TRBJ1-1; D unclear. Per the germline V gene, CDR1 is SGHRS and CDR2 is YFSETQ. Trimming left V 2 bases short and J 1 base short, with 9 bases between. The CDR3 has 14 residues. This CDR3 is CASSFGGENTEAFF. DNA for the CDR3: TGCGCCAGCAGCTTTGGCGGAGAGAACACTGAAGCTTTCTTT.

This clonotype was counted a single time. This chain links TRBV29-1 with TRBJ1-1, with a weak D call TRBD1 (5 bases). V was trimmed by 6 bases and J by 11 bases, leaving 16 bases between them. Germline loops: CDR1 SQVTM, CDR2 ANQGSEA. The CDR3 extends over 11 amino acids. This CDR3 reads CSVALDTRAFF. In DNA, the CDR3 is TGCAGCGTGGCATTGGACACACGGGCTTTCTTT.

CDR3 in amino acids: CATSPGQAWGEQYF. For the CDR3, the DNA is TGTGCCACCAGCCCCGGACAGGCTTGGGGGGAGCAGTACTTC. The J gene is TRBJ2-7, the V gene TRBV15, with 7 positions matching TRBD1. The CDR3 has 14 amino acids. Germline V CDR1 and CDR2: LNHNV, YYDKDF (reference sequence). V trimming: 5 bases; J trimming: 7 bases; junction bases outside the gene matches: 11.

V is TRBV12-3 or TRBV12-4 and J is TRBJ2-3; TRBD2 aligns across 7 bases. V was clipped by 5 bases and J by 6 bases; unmatched bases: 11. The CDR3 extends over 15 amino acids. CDR3 in DNA: TGTGCCAGCAGTCTCCCGGGACTACAGGCGGATACGCAGTATTTT. This translates into CASSLPGLQADTQYF.

The V and J genes are TRBV7-9 and TRBJ2-7; 9 nucleotides agree with TRBD1. CDR1 and CDR2 (germline): SEHNR, FQNEAQ (reference sequence). The CDR3 contains 16 residues. Germline trimming cut 3 bases from V and 3 bases from J; bases unmatched to any gene: 9. The CDR3 nucleotides are TGTGCCAGCAGCTTTTTCGCGGGACAGGGTATCTACGAGCAGTACTTC. Translating it yields CASSFFAGQGIYEQYF.

This chain connects TRBV28 to TRBJ1-5; D not certain. Trimming took 4 bases from V and 6 from J, leaving 7 bases between them. CDR3 length equals 12 residues. Germline loops: CDR1 MDHEN, CDR2 SYDVKM. The CDR3 here is CASSSAVQPQHF. Written as DNA, the CDR3 is TGTGCCAGCAGTTCTGCGGTTCAGCCCCAGCATTTT.

The CDR3 DNA follows: TGTGCCGTCGGGACGGATAGCAATCAGCCCCAGCATTTT. The encoded protein is CAVGTDSNQPQHF. The chain joins TRBV2 to TRBJ1-5, with TRBD1 as a possible D gene (5 bases). V was shortened by 11 bases and J by 0 bases, with 11 bases between the two germline ends. CDR1 is SNHLY, CDR2 FYNNEI, per germline. The CDR3 length is 13 residues.

The V gene is TRBV6-1, the J gene TRBJ2-7; 8 positions match TRBD2. The J segment lost 4 bases and the V segment lost 2 bases, leaving 16 bases of the junction unmatched. The CDR3 runs 18 residues. Germline CDR1 is MNHNS and CDR2 is SASEGT. The CDR3 DNA is TGTGCCAGCAGTGAACGACCCGGCTTAGCGGGGAATTTATACGAGCAGTACTTC. Translation gives CASSERPGLAGNLYEQYF.

J is TRBJ2-5 and V is TRBV6-1; the D is unclear. The J call could be wrong; TRBJ2-7 is a better fit for the DNA end. This CDR3 has 11 residues. Looked up from germline, CDR1 is MNHNS and CDR2 is SASEGT. The CDR3 nucleotides are TGTGCCAGCAACCAAAACTACGAGCAGTACTTC. Translation gives CASNQNYEQYF.

The V call is TRBV6-2 or TRBV6-3, the J call TRBJ2-4; D perhaps matches TRBD2 (6 bases). Germline CDR1 reads MNHEY; CDR2 reads SVGEGT. V was clipped by 0 bases and J by 3 bases, with 12 bases between them. The CDR3 totals 16 residues. CDR3 in amino acids: CASSYSNAGSKNIQYF. CDR3 in DNA: TGTGCCAGCAGTTACTCGAACGCCGGGAGCAAAAACATTCAGTACTTC.

This clonotype has only a few counts. The chain uses TRBV20-1 and TRBJ1-2; D call uncertain. Trimming stripped 1 base from V and 4 bases from J, with 7 bases between. Per the germline V gene, CDR1 is DFQATT and CDR2 is SNEGSKA (reference sequence). The CDR3 is 12 residues long. The CDR3 loop is CSARVGLYGYTF. CDR3 sequence (DNA): TGCAGTGCTAGAGTAGGGCTCTATGGCTACACCTTC.

This rearrangement joins TRBV27 to TRBJ1-2; D gene ambiguous. Trimming removed 5 bases at V and 0 bases at J, with 10 bases between. The CDR3 is 14 amino acids. Germline CDR1 and CDR2: MNHEY and SMNVEV (reference sequence). This CDR3 is CASSTQRTNYGYTF. The CDR3 nucleotides read TGTGCCAGCAGTACACAGCGAACTAACTATGGCTACACCTTC.

There are a few counts of this clonotype. The chain joins TRBV12-3 or TRBV12-4 to TRBJ2-1, with D perhaps matching TRBD1 (6 bases). Trimming took 9 bases from V and 1 from J, leaving 10 bases between them. The CDR3 sequence is 13 residues long. The CDR3 nucleotides are TGTGCCAGTACCAGGGGTTCCTACAATGAGCAGTTCTTC. This translates into CASTRGSYNEQFF.

The rearrangement links TRBV10-3 to TRBJ2-5; TRBD1 agrees at 8 bases. Gene TRBJ2-7 matches the end of the DNA better, so the J call may be wrong. The CDR3 has 13 residues. Germline loops: CDR1 ENHRY, CDR2 SYGVKD. The CDR3 region is CAIIGDRGHEQYF. The CDR3 nucleotides are TGTGCCATCATCGGTGACAGGGGACACGAGCAGTACTTC.

In this sample, this clonotype turned up a few times. The chain recombines TRBV7-9 with TRBJ2-5; 7 bases are shared with TRBD2. Trimming at V came to 2 bases and at J to 2 bases, leaving 8 bases not matched to a gene. Germline assignment: CDR1 SEHNR and CDR2 FQNEAQ (reference sequence). This CDR3 is 16 amino acids long. The CDR3 here is CASSLNYRTRQETQYF. The DNA of the CDR3 is TGTGCCAGCAGCTTAAATTACCGGACTAGACAAGAGACCCAGTACTTC.

This clonotype was seen once. V and J are TRBV6-2 or TRBV6-3 and TRBJ1-5; TRBD1 is a possible D gene (5 bases). CDR1 is MNHEY and CDR2 is SVGEGT in the germline V gene. The CDR3 covers 15 residues. The V end lost 3 bases, the J end lost 5 bases, and 14 bases lay between the germline ends. In nucleotides, the CDR3 is TGTGCCAGCAGTTATGGTCTAACGGGGGATCAGCCCCAGCATTTT. It translates to CASSYGLTGDQPQHF.

The chain uses TRBV30 and TRBJ2-6; a possible D gene is TRBD1 (5 bases). Trimming removed 4 bases at V and 1 base at J, with 8 bases between. This CDR3 comprises 14 residues. The V gene's germline CDR1 is GTSNPN and CDR2 SVGIG (reference sequence). The CDR3 protein is CAWTAGSGANVLTF. The CDR3 nucleotides read TGTGCCTGGACCGCAGGGTCTGGGGCCAACGTCCTGACTTTC.

The chain uses TRBV29-1 and TRBJ2-7, with D possibly TRBD2 on 6 matching bases. In germline, CDR1 is SQVTM, CDR2 ANQGSEA. V was clipped by 1 base and J by 4 bases, with 11 bases between them. This CDR3 is 13 amino acids long. The CDR3, as DNA: TGCAGCGTTGAAGCATACGGGGGATACGAGCAGTACTTC. Its translation is CSVEAYGGYEQYF.